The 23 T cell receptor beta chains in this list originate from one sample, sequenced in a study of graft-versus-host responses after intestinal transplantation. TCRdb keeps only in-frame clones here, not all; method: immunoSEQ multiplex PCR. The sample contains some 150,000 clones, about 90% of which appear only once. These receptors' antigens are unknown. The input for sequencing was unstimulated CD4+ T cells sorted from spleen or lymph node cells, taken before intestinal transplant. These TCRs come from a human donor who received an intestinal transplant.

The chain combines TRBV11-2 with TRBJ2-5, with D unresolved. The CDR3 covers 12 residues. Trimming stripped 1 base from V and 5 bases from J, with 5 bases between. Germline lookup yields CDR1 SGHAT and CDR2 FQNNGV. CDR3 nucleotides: TGTGCCAGCAGCTTAGTGGAGGAGACCCAGTACTTC. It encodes CASSLVEETQYF.

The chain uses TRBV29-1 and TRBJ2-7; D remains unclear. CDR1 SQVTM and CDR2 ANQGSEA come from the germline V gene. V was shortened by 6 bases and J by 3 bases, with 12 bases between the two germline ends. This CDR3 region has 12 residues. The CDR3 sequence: CSVLTTIYEQYF. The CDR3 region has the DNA TGCAGCGTCTTAACAACGATCTACGAGCAGTACTTC.

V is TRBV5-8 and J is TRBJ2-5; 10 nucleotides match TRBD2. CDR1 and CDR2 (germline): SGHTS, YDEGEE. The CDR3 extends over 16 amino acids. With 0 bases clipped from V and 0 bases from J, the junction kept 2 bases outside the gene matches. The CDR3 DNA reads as TGTGCCAGCAGCTTGGGGACTAGCGGCAACCAAGAGACCCAGTACTTC. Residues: CASSLGTSGNQETQYF.

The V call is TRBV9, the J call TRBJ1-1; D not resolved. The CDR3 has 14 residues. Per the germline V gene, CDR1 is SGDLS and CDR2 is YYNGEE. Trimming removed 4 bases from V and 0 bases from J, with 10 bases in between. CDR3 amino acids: CASSPTPMNTEAFF. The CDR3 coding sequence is TGTGCCAGCAGCCCAACGCCCATGAACACTGAAGCTTTCTTT. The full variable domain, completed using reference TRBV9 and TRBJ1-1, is DSGVTQTPKHLITATGQRVTLRCSPRSGDLSVYWYQQSLDQGLQFLIQYYNGEERAKGNILERFSAQQFPDLHSELNLSSLELGDSALYFCASSPTPMNTEAFFGQGTRLTVV.

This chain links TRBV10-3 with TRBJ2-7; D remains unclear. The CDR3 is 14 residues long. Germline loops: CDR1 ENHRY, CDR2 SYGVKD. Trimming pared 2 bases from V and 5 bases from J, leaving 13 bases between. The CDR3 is CAISERVKGNEQYF. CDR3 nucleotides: TGTGCCATCAGTGAGAGGGTAAAGGGTAACGAGCAGTACTTC.

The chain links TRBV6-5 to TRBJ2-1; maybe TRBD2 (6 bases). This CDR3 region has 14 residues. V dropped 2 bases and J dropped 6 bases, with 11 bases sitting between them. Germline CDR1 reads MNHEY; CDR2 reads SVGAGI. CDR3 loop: CASSYDRGGNEQFF. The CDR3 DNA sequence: TGTGCCAGCAGTTACGATAGGGGAGGCAATGAGCAGTTCTTC.

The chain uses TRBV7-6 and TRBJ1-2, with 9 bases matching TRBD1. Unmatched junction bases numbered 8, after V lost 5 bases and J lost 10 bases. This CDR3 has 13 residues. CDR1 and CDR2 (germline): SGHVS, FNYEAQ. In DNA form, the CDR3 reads TGTGCCAGCAGCCTCCGGGACAGGGAGGCCTACACCTTC. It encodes CASSLRDREAYTF.

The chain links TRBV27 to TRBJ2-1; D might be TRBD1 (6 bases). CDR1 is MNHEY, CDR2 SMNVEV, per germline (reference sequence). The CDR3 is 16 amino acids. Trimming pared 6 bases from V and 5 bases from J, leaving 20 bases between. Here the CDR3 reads CASSTKGRGQNNEQFF. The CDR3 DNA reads TGTGCCAGCAGCACGAAGGGCAGGGGCCAAAACAATGAGCAGTTCTTC.

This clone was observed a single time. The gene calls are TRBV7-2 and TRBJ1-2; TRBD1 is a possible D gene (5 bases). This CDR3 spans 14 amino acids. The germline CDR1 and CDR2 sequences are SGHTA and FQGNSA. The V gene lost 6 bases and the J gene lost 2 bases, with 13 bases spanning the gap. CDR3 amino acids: CASRPRPGNYGYTF. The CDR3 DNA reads TGTGCCAGCAGGCCCCGTCCAGGGAACTATGGCTACACCTTC.

The CDR3 DNA reads TGTGCCAGCAGCTTTACTAGCAGCTTCACAGATACGCAGTATTTT. This translates into CASSFTSSFTDTQYF. This chain uses TRBV7-2 with TRBJ2-3; D possibly corresponds to TRBD2 (6 bases). V lost 3 bases and J 2 bases, leaving 12 bases between the germline ends. This CDR3 region has 15 residues. The germline gives CDR1 SGHTA, CDR2 FQGNSA.

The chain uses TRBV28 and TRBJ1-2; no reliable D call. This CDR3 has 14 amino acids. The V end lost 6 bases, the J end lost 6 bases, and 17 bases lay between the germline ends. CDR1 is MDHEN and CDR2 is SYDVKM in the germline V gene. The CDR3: CASSLEGAVHGYTF. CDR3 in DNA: TGTGCCAGCAGCCTCGAGGGCGCGGTGCATGGCTACACCTTC.

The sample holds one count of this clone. This chain's CDR3 is CASSALASGSTDTQYF. In DNA form, the CDR3 reads TGTGCCAGCAGTGCATTGGCTAGCGGGTCCACAGATACGCAGTATTTT. The chain employs TRBV6-1 and TRBJ2-3, with 8 bases fitting TRBD2. The CDR3 is 16 residues long. V lost 4 bases and J lost 2; bases outside the gene matches: 8. Germline assignment: CDR1 MNHNS and CDR2 SASEGT.

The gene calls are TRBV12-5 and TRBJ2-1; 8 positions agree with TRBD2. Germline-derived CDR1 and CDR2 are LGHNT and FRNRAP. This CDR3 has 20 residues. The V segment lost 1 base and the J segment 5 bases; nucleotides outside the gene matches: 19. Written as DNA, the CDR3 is TGTGCTAGTGGTTTGGGACAGACCGGGACTAGTTTTGTTTGGAACAATGAGCAGTTCTTC. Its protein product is CASGLGQTGTSFVWNNEQFF.

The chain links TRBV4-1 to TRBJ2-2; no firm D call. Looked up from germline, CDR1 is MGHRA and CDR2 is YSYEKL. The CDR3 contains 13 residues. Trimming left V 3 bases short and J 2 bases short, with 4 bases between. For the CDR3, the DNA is TGCGCCAGCAGCCATCACAACACCGGGGAGCTGTTTTTT. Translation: CASSHHNTGELFF.

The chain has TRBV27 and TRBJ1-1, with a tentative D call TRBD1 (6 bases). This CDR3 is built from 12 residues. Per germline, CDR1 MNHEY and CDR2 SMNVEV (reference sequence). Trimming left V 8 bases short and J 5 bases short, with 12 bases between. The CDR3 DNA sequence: TGTGCCAGCCGGGGGGGCGGAACTGAAGCTTTCTTT. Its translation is CASRGGGTEAFF.

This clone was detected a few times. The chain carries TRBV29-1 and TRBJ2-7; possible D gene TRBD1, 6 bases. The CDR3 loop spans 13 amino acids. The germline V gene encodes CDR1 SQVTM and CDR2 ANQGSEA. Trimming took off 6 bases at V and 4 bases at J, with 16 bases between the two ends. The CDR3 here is CSVEGDVRYEQYF. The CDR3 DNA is TGCAGCGTCGAGGGGGACGTACGGTACGAGCAGTACTTC.

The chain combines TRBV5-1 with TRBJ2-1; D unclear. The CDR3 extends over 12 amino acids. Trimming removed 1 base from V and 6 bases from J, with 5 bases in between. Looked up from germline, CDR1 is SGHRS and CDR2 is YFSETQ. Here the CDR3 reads CASSLRSNEQFF. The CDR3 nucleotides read TGCGCCAGCAGCTTGAGGTCCAATGAGCAGTTCTTC.

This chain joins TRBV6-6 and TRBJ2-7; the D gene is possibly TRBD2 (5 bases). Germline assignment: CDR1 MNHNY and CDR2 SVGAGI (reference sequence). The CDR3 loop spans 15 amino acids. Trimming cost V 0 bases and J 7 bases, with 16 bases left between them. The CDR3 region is CASSYSPGLASEQYF. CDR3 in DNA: TGTGCCAGCAGTTACTCGCCCGGACTCGCGTCGGAGCAGTACTTC.

The CDR3 loop reads CASGEGLAGVETQYF. The DNA of the CDR3 is TGTGCTAGTGGCGAGGGACTAGCGGGAGTTGAGACCCAGTACTTC. The chain joins TRBV12-5 to TRBJ2-5; 14 bases agree with TRBD2. The V segment lost 6 bases and the J segment 5 bases; nucleotides outside the gene matches: 5. Looked up from germline, CDR1 is LGHNT and CDR2 is FRNRAP. This CDR3 is built from 15 residues.

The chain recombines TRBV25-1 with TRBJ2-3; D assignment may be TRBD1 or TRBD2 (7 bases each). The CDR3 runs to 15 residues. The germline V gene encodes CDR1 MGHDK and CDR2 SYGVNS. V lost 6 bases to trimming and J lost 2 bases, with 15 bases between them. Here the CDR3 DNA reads TGTGCCAGCAGCCCGGGGGGACAGCTCACAGATACGCAGTATTTT. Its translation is CASSPGGQLTDTQYF.

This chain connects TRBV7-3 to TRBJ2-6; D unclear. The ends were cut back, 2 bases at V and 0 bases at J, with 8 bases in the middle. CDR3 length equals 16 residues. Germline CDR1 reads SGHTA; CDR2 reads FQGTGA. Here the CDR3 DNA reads TGTGCCAGCAGCTTACAGCCCCTCTCTGGGGCCAACGTCCTGACTTTC. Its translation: CASSLQPLSGANVLTF.

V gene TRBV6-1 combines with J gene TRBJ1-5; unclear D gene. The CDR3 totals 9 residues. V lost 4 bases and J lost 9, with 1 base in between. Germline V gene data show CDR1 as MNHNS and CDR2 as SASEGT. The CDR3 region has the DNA TGTGCCAGCAGTGTGCCCCAGCATTTT. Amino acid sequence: CASSVPQHF.

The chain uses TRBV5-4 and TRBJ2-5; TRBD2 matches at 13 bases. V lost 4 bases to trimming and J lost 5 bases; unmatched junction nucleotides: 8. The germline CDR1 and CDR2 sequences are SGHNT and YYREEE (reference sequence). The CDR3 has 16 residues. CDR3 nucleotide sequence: TGTGCCAGCAGCCTCGGACTAGCGGGAGTTGGGGAGACCCAGTACTTC. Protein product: CASSLGLAGVGETQYF.